This T cell receptor (beta chain) stems from a study of T cells in Graves' hyperthyroidism and ophthalmopathy. This clonotype was counted only a few times. Patients aged 18 to 65 had newly diagnosed hyperthyroidism of under 2 months' duration. Patients were excluded for uncontrolled infection, other autoimmune disease, pregnancy or lactation. Diagnoses rested on clinical symptoms, serum thyroxine and TRAb, thyroid ultrasound and orbital computed tomography. Per the germline V gene, CDR1 is MNHEY and CDR2 is SMNVEV (reference sequence). V gave up 4 bases and J gave up 3 bases, with 11 bases separating them. The CDR3 extends over 14 amino acids. RNA transcripts were the template for amplifying TCR beta CDR3 regions. HTBI primers were the set used in a first-round RT-PCR of the TCR CDR3. In TCRdb, the multiplex PCR reads were re-called with MiXCR into one record per CDR3 protein. This sample has about 570,000 distinct CDR3 sequences; 14% occur once, and the top ten carry approximately 13%.

The rearrangement links TRBV27 to TRBJ2-3; D is possibly TRBD2 (5 bases). This TCR came from a woman aged 40 to 50 with Graves' hyperthyroidism. Sequenced sample: blood. CDR3 residues: CASSYSAGTDTQYF. CDR3 DNA: TGTGCCAGCAGTTATAGCGCCGGGACAGATACGCAGTATTTT.